The rows below give T cell receptor beta chains drawn from one sample of a study of post-analysis software for immune sequencing data. Using its own MiXCR run on the PCR reads, TCRdb lists one record per CDR3 protein. There are more than 500,000 distinct CDR3 sequences in the sample; about a third occur only once, and around 6% lies in the top ten. The sequenced sample consisted of blood. These receptors originate from a girl aged 2-17 years with multiple sclerosis. Both conserved end residues are part of each CDR3. The D gene is left open where the match is weak. Clone size is shown for a subset of rows, as once, few, many or a class of expanded clone.

v_call,clone_size,d_call,j_call,cdr3_aa,cdr3_nt
TRBV5-6,few,TRBD2,TRBJ2-3,CASSRLAGGPGTQYF,TGTGCCAGCAGCAGACTAGCGGGGGGGCCAGGTACGCAGTATTTT
TRBV28,-,TRBD1,TRBJ1-6,CASSPGTGESPPHF,TGTGCCAGCAGTCCGGGGACAGGGGAGTCACCCCCCCACTTT
TRBV21-1,-,-,TRBJ1-1,CASSKLLWGPNTEAFF,TGTGCCAGCAGCAAACTGTTGTGGGGGCCGAACACTGAAGCTTTCTTT
TRBV4-1,few,-,TRBJ1-2,CASSQGEYGYTF,TGCGCCAGCAGCCAAGGAGAGTATGGCTACACCTTC
TRBV2,-,TRBD2,TRBJ2-1,CASSGQLAGSSYNEQVF,TGTGCCAGCAGTGGTCAGTTAGCGGGGAGCTCCTACAATGAGCAGGTCTTC
TRBV2,once,-,TRBJ2-2,CASRRQNTGELFF,TGTGCCAGCAGGAGGCAGAACACCGGGGAGCTGTTTTTT
TRBV29-1,-,TRBD1,TRBJ1-1,CSVLKQGDTEAFF,TGCAGCGTTCTGAAACAGGGGGACACTGAAGCTTTCTTT
TRBV2,few,-,TRBJ1-2,CASSERGGANYGYTF,TGTGCCAGCAGTGAACGGGGGGGCGCTAACTATGGCTACACCTTC
TRBV9,few,TRBD2,TRBJ2-3,CASKRGGYDTDTQYF,TGTGCCAGCAAACGCGGGGGTTACGACACAGATACGCAGTATTTT
TRBV10-3,-,TRBD1,TRBJ2-7,CAISESRQGYEQYF,TGTGCCATCAGTGAGTCGCGACAGGGCTACGAGCAGTACTTC
TRBV29-1,-,TRBD1,TRBJ2-7,CSVEAGTGSEQYF,TGCAGCGTTGAAGCCGGGACAGGTTCCGAGCAGTACTTC
TRBV7-9,-,TRBD1,TRBJ1-4,CASSPLGGVTNEKLFF,TGTGCCAGCAGCCCCCTAGGGGGCGTGACTAATGAAAAACTGTTTTTT
TRBV20-1,few,-,TRBJ2-6,CSASQGNSGANVLTF,TGCAGTGCTAGCCAGGGCAACTCTGGGGCCAACGTCCTGACTTTC
TRBV25-1,-,-,TRBJ2-7,CASSGLYTGYEQYF,TGTGCCAGCAGTGGACTTTATACAGGGTACGAGCAGTACTTC
TRBV18,once,-,TRBJ2-5,CASSKSGTLQETQYF,TGTGCCAGCTCAAAATCCGGGACCTTACAAGAGACCCAGTACTTC
TRBV20-1,-,TRBD1,TRBJ1-2,CSANGQGPCYGYTF,TGCAGTGCTAACGGACAGGGGCCGTGCTATGGCTACACCTTC
TRBV20-1,few,-,TRBJ2-7,CSARDPSVSSYEQYF,TGCAGTGCTCGGGACCCGAGCGTCAGCTCCTACGAGCAGTACTTC
TRBV4-1,few,-,TRBJ2-7,CASSHTILGGYEQYF,TGCGCCAGCAGCCACACGATTCTCGGCGGCTACGAGCAGTACTTC
TRBV10-2,-,-,TRBJ1-2,CASSAQDGFAGYTF,TGCGCCAGCAGCGCGCAGGACGGGTTTGCTGGCTACACCTTC
TRBV12-3/TRBV12-4,-,-,TRBJ1-2,CASIEGNYGYTF,TGTGCCAGCATAGAGGGTAACTATGGCTACACCTTC
TRBV10-3,few,-,TRBJ2-1,CAISEYDEQFF,TGTGCCATCAGTGAGTACGATGAGCAGTTCTTC
TRBV7-3,few,TRBD2,TRBJ2-1,CATSVTGGSYNEQFF,TGTGCCACCTCGGTGACGGGGGGCTCCTACAATGAGCAGTTCTTC
TRBV6-2/TRBV6-3,-,TRBD2,TRBJ2-7,CASRLSGRETYEQYF,TGTGCCAGCCGTTTAAGCGGGAGGGAGACCTACGAGCAGTACTTC
TRBV27,-,-,TRBJ1-2,CASKKDTMNYGYTF,TGTGCCAGCAAGAAGGACACCATGAACTATGGCTACACCTTC
TRBV20-1,-,-,TRBJ2-1,CSARDPWRGAHNEQFF,TGCAGTGCTAGAGATCCTTGGAGGGGCGCCCACAATGAGCAGTTCTTC
TRBV5-4,-,-,TRBJ2-5,CASTDSLQETQYF,TGTGCCAGCACCGACAGCCTCCAAGAGACCCAGTACTTC
TRBV7-6,-,-,TRBJ1-1,CASSPQRANTEAFF,TGTGCCAGCAGCCCCCAGCGTGCCAACACTGAAGCTTTCTTT
TRBV14,few,-,TRBJ1-4,CASSAIPEKLFF,TGTGCCAGCAGCGCTATCCCGGAAAAACTGTTTTTT
TRBV15,few,-,TRBJ2-1,CATSRDLEGEQFF,TGTGCCACCAGCAGAGATCTGGAGGGTGAGCAGTTCTTC
TRBV18,-,-,TRBJ1-2,CASSTPGTEGYTF,TGTGCCAGCTCTACCCCGGGGACGGAGGGCTACACCTTC
TRBV6-5,few,-,TRBJ2-7,CASSATGRIVYEQYF,TGTGCCAGCAGTGCGACAGGGAGGATTGTCTACGAGCAGTACTTC
TRBV15,-,-,TRBJ2-7,CATSRDLTAYEQYF,TGTGCCACCAGCAGAGATCTGACAGCCTACGAGCAGTACTTC
TRBV5-1,few,-,TRBJ2-7,CASSLAQAGRGNEQYF,TGCGCCAGCAGCTTGGCCCAGGCAGGGAGAGGTAATGAGCAGTACTTC
TRBV20-1,many,-,TRBJ2-3,CSARDIVLVDTQYF,TGCAGTGCTAGAGATATCGTTCTAGTAGATACGCAGTATTTT
TRBV4-1,few,-,TRBJ2-7,CASSQDLSGTSYEQYF,TGCGCCAGCAGCCAAGATCTTTCCGGGACTTCCTACGAGCAGTACTTC
TRBV18,few,-,TRBJ1-5,CASSQGGPWVGQPQHF,TGTGCCAGCTCACAGGGCGGCCCCTGGGTCGGTCAGCCCCAGCATTTT
TRBV27,-,-,TRBJ1-6,CASSLAGINSPLHF,TGTGCCAGCAGTTTAGCAGGGATAAATTCACCCCTCCACTTT
TRBV5-1,few,-,TRBJ2-5,CASSLAPGGPSTETQYF,TGCGCCAGCAGCTTGGCGCCCGGGGGGCCCAGCACGGAGACCCAGTACTTC
TRBV13,few,-,TRBJ1-2,CASSFKGVSYGYTF,TGTGCCAGCAGCTTCAAGGGCGTGAGCTATGGCTACACCTTC
TRBV5-1,-,TRBD2,TRBJ2-3,CASSRSWSSGSTDTQYF,TGCGCCAGCAGCCGGTCTTGGAGTAGCGGGAGCACAGATACGCAGTATTTT
TRBV7-6,-,TRBD2,TRBJ2-2,CASELAGTGELFF,TGTGCCAGCGAGCTAGCGGGGACCGGGGAGCTGTTTTTT
TRBV20-1,-,-,TRBJ2-5,CSATDLQDQGYNEQYF,TGCAGTGCTACAGACTTACAAGATCAGGGGTACAATGAGCAGTACTTC
TRBV7-8,-,TRBD2,TRBJ2-1,CASSVTSGGPYNEQFF,TGTGCCAGCAGCGTGACTAGCGGGGGGCCGTACAATGAGCAGTTCTTC
TRBV4-1,few,-,TRBJ2-5,CASSPEGGRSETQYF,TGCGCCAGCAGCCCGGAGGGGGGGCGGTCGGAGACCCAGTACTTC
TRBV2,-,-,TRBJ2-3,CASSRQTPGTDTQYF,TGTGCCAGCAGTCGACAGACGCCTGGCACAGATACGCAGTATTTT
TRBV6-5,-,TRBD2,TRBJ2-7,CASSRLAGGSYEQYF,TGTGCCAGCAGCAGACTAGCGGGGGGCTCCTACGAGCAGTACTTC
TRBV7-9,few,-,TRBJ2-7,CASSSFSLGDSYEQYF,TGTGCCAGCAGCTCCTTCAGTTTAGGGGACTCCTACGAGCAGTACTTC
TRBV10-3,-,-,TRBJ1-5,CATSEDGQPQHF,TGTGCCACCAGTGAAGACGGGCAGCCCCAGCATTTT
TRBV20-1,-,-,TRBJ2-3,CSAKIDTQYF,TGCAGTGCTAAAATAGATACGCAGTATTTT
TRBV21-1,-,-,TRBJ2-7,CASSKEGRVGRTYEQYF,TGTGCCAGCAGCAAAGAAGGAAGGGTGGGACGGACCTACGAGCAGTACTTC
TRBV7-9,few,TRBD1,TRBJ2-1,CASSLVRGPNNEQFF,TGTGCCAGCAGCTTAGTGAGGGGGCCTAACAATGAGCAGTTCTTC